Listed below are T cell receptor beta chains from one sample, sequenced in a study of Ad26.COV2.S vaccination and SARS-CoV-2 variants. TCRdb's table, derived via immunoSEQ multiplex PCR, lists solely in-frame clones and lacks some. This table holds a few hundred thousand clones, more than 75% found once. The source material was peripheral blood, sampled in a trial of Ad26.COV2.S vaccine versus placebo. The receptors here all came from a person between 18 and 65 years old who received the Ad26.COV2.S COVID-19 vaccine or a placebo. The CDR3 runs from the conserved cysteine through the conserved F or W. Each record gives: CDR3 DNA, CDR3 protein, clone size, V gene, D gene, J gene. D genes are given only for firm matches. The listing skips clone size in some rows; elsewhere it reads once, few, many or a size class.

TGTGCCAGCAGGACCGGGGGGGGCTCTTCGGAGACCCAGTACTTC	CASRTGGGSSETQYF	.	TRBV28	TRBD2	TRBJ2-5
TGTGCCAGCAGCGAGTGGGAGACAGGGGCCACGAACACTGAAGCTTTCTTT	CASSEWETGATNTEAFF	.	TRBV9	TRBD1	TRBJ1-1
TGTGCCAGCAGCGATACAGGGTTTAGGAACACCATATATTTT	CASSDTGFRNTIYF	.	TRBV6-4	.	TRBJ1-3
TGTGCCTGGAGGAGTAGATCTGACACTGAAGCTTTCTTT	CAWRSRSDTEAFF	once	TRBV30	.	TRBJ1-1
TGTGCCAGCAGCGTAATACAGGGTAACAATGAGCAGTTCTTC	CASSVIQGNNEQFF	.	TRBV7-3	.	TRBJ2-1
TGTGCCACCAGCAGAGATCAGGGGTATGGCTACACCTTC	CATSRDQGYGYTF	.	TRBV15	.	TRBJ1-2
TGTGCCAGCAGCGTAGGAGGTGGGAGAAGGAACATTCAGTACTTC	CASSVGGGRRNIQYF	.	TRBV9	.	TRBJ2-4
TGTGCCAGCCTGAAGAGGGCCTACGAGCAGTACTTC	CASLKRAYEQYF	.	TRBV6-5	.	TRBJ2-7
TGCGCCAGCAGCCAAGAACCCACCGGACAGGGGAACTATGGCTACACCTTC	CASSQEPTGQGNYGYTF	.	TRBV4-3	TRBD1	TRBJ1-2
TGTGCCATCAGAAAGACAGATATAGAGACTGAAGCTTTCTTT	CAIRKTDIETEAFF	.	TRBV10-3	.	TRBJ1-1
TGTGCCAGCAGACGGGATTTCTCTGGAAACACCATATATTTT	CASRRDFSGNTIYF	.	TRBV6-5	.	TRBJ1-3
TGTGCCAGCATCCTACACGGGACAGGGGGCCCCTACGAGCAGTACTTC	CASILHGTGGPYEQYF	.	TRBV28	TRBD1	TRBJ2-7
TGTGCCAGCAGGAACCCGGGACAAGGCACAGATACGCAGTATTTT	CASRNPGQGTDTQYF	.	TRBV6-5	.	TRBJ2-3
TGTGCCAGCAGCCAAGTTCTTAGCGGGGGGGCCTCCTACGAGCAGTACTTC	CASSQVLSGGASYEQYF	.	TRBV4-2	TRBD2	TRBJ2-7
TGTGCCAGCAGACTAGCTGGGCTAGGGAATTCACCCCTCCACTTT	CASRLAGLGNSPLHF	.	TRBV28	.	TRBJ1-6
TGTGCCAGCAGCTCACCGGGACAGGGTACCAATGAGCAGTTCTTC	CASSSPGQGTNEQFF	.	TRBV7-9	TRBD1	TRBJ2-1
TGTGCCAGCAGCCGGGGATACAGCCCCGGGGAGCTGTTTTTT	CASSRGYSPGELFF	.	TRBV3-1/TRBV3-2	.	TRBJ2-2
TGTGCCAGCAGCTTAAAAAGGGACTCCTACGAGCAGTACTTC	CASSLKRDSYEQYF	.	TRBV7-9	.	TRBJ2-7
TGTGCCAGCAGCCTGGTTGGGACTAGCACAGATACGCAGTATTTT	CASSLVGTSTDTQYF	.	TRBV7-2	.	TRBJ2-3
TGTGCCAGCAGACAGACAGCTAGTAATGAAAAACTGTTTTTT	CASRQTASNEKLFF	.	TRBV6-5	.	TRBJ1-4
TGTGCCAGCAGCTTACGGCCGCGGAGCACAGATACGCAGTATTTT	CASSLRPRSTDTQYF	.	TRBV13	.	TRBJ2-3
TGTGCCTGGAAGAGCTCCTATAATTCACCCCTCCACTTT	CAWKSSYNSPLHF	few	TRBV30	.	TRBJ1-6
TGTGCCAGCAGCTTAGCCCCAGGAGGGTTAGGAGAGCAGTTCTTC	CASSLAPGGLGEQFF	.	TRBV7-2	.	TRBJ2-1
TGTGCCAGCAGCTCTCGGGGGAACACTGAAGCTTTCTTT	CASSSRGNTEAFF	.	TRBV7-3	.	TRBJ1-1
TGTGCCAGCGCCCGTGTAGCGGGCACGAACACCGGGGAGCTGTTTTTT	CASARVAGTNTGELFF	.	TRBV2	TRBD2	TRBJ2-2
TGTGCCAGCAGCCCTGGGACCTCCCAAGAGACCCAGTACTTC	CASSPGTSQETQYF	once	TRBV21-1	.	TRBJ2-5
TGTGCCAGCCTAGACCATGGACGGACTAGACCTGGAAACACCATATATTTT	CASLDHGRTRPGNTIYF	.	TRBV28	.	TRBJ1-3
TGTGCCAGCAGCGCCCGAGGCGAGTGGAATTCACCCCTCCACTTT	CASSARGEWNSPLHF	few	TRBV9	.	TRBJ1-6
TGCGCCAGCAGCCCGAGGACTAGCGGGGGGCGCGGGGAGCTGTTTTTT	CASSPRTSGGRGELFF	.	TRBV5-1	TRBD2	TRBJ2-2
TGCAGCGTTGAAGATAAACAGACGGTGAACACCGGGGAGCTGTTTTTT	CSVEDKQTVNTGELFF	.	TRBV29-1	.	TRBJ2-2
TGCGCCAGCAGCTTGTCAGGGGGCGATCAGCCCCAGCATTTT	CASSLSGGDQPQHF	.	TRBV5-1	TRBD1	TRBJ1-5
TGCGCCAGCAGCCAGGACTACTATAAGACAGGACCCCTCTCCTACGAGCAGTACTTC	CASSQDYYKTGPLSYEQYF	.	TRBV4-3	.	TRBJ2-7